This TCR beta chain was documented in a study of T cell changes during pregnancy in multiple sclerosis. The V gene end was trimmed by 2 bases and the J gene end by 3 bases; junction bases not matched to a gene: 4. The germline gives CDR1 GTSNPN, CDR2 SVGIG (reference sequence). This CDR3 contains 16 residues. The protocol was immunoSEQ multiplex PCR, while the TCRdb copy is restricted to in-frame clones and leaves out a portion. The sample lists roughly 61,000 clones; more than 75% were seen once. The starting material was peripheral blood, obtained in the first trimester of pregnancy. This clonotype was obtained from a female donor in good health, enrolled as a control in a pregnancy study. This rearrangement joins TRBV30 to TRBJ2-2, with 12 bases aligning to TRBD2. The DNA of the CDR3 is TGTGCCTGGAGTAGGGGACTAGCGGGTTACACCGGGGAGCTGTTTTTT. It yields the protein CAWSRGLAGYTGELFF.